The clone carrying this TCR beta chain was observed many times. Its specificity is not known. The sample holds other DNA sequences that translate to the same CDR3. The sample comes from a study of metastatic and nonmetastatic thyroid tumors. At the level of the study: Blood and tumor or nodule tissue repertoires from malignant and benign thyroid patients were compared. Study-level points and caveats: It was reportedly found that TCR beta diversity was significantly higher in malignant thyroid tumors than in benign nodules, a difference seen in both blood and tumor samples.

Ahead of thyroid surgery, no patient had received treatment of any kind. Study processing details: For papillary thyroid cancer, a distant-metastasis classifier was constructed from CDR3 differences observed across clinicopathological groups. TCRdb re-called the PCR reads via MiXCR. What appears here as the V and J calls and clone size reflects TCRdb's work, not the paper's. Of around 34,000 clones in the sample, about 15% were seen once. V was clipped by 2 bases and J by 12 bases; unmatched bases: 15. This CDR3 has 16 residues. CDR1 and CDR2 from the germline V gene are MGHRA and YSYEKL. Sequencing used blood. This clonotype was sampled from a male donor with papillary thyroid cancer or a benign thyroid nodule (not recorded which). Some clones in this sample may be carry-over from other donors' samples. The V and J genes are TRBV4-1 and TRBJ1-4; 7 bases are a match to TRBD1. The CDR3 coding sequence is TGCGCCAGCAGCCAATCTGGGACAGAGCTTTCAGAGGAACTGTTTTTT. Its protein product is CASSQSGTELSEELFF.